These 18 T cell receptor beta chains came from one sample sequenced in a study of T cell responses to AZD1222 COVID-19 vaccine. Profiling relied on immunoSEQ multiplex PCR, and the TCRdb table lists in-frame clones only, not all of them. In the table there are roughly 150,000 clones, about 90% of which are singletons. The sample consisted of peripheral blood, taken 28 days after the second AZD1222 dose. These receptors were obtained from an adult who received the AZD1222 COVID-19 vaccine.

The chain joins TRBV6-1 to TRBJ1-3, with D hard to call. The CDR3 length is 16 residues. Germline CDR1 MNHNS, CDR2 SASEGT. V lost 4 bases and J 4 bases, leaving 17 bases between the germline ends. CDR3 nucleotide sequence: TGTGCCAGCAGTGCCCCAACTCGTCCTTCGGGAAACACCATATATTTT. Residues: CASSAPTRPSGNTIYF.

The J gene is TRBJ1-1, the V gene TRBV11-2; D might be TRBD1 (6 bases). Per germline, CDR1 SGHAT and CDR2 FQNNGV. V lost 5 bases to trimming and J lost 0 bases, with 13 bases between them. This CDR3 is built from 15 residues. For the CDR3, the DNA is TGTGCCAGCAGCGCTAACAGGGCCATGAACACTGAAGCTTTCTTT. Amino acids: CASSANRAMNTEAFF. Filled out from reference TRBV11-2 and TRBJ1-1, the complete variable domain reads EAGVAQSPRYKIIEKRQSVAFWCNPISGHATLYWYQQILGQGPKLLIQFQNNGVVDDSQLPKDRFSAERLKGVDSTLKIQPAKLEDSAVYLCASSANRAMNTEAFFGQGTRLTVV.

The chain uses TRBV7-2 and TRBJ2-1; TRBD2 is a possible D gene (7 bases). The length of the CDR3 is 15 residues. Trimming pared 5 bases from V and 0 bases from J, leaving 11 bases between. Germline V gene sequence: CDR1 SGHTA, CDR2 FQGNSA. CDR3 in amino acids: CASSRGASSYNEQFF. In DNA form, the CDR3 reads TGTGCCAGCAGCCGGGGGGCTAGCTCCTACAATGAGCAGTTCTTC.

Comment on this clone: The junction and the germline gene differ at one end; a read error may be behind it. This chain connects TRBV12-3 or TRBV12-4 to TRBJ2-7; perhaps TRBD1 as D (6 bases). The CDR3 loop spans 13 amino acids. The CDR3 nucleotides read TGTGCCAGCAGTTTGGGACACTCCTACAAGCAGTACTTC. Translating it yields CASSLGHSYKQYF.

The chain uses TRBV21-1 and TRBJ2-7; TRBD2 is the table's D call and was not checked against the DNA. TRBV21-1 is a listed pseudogene. The CDR3 spans 17 residues. The CDR3, as DNA: TGTGCCAGCAGCAAAACCCACGACTTGGCGGGGGAATACGAGCAGTACTTC. Protein product: CASSKTHDLAGEYEQYF.

The chain uses TRBV28 and TRBJ1-4; no clear D. The CDR3 sequence is 15 residues long. Germline assignment: CDR1 MDHEN and CDR2 SYDVKM. V was shortened by 4 bases and J by 2 bases, with 11 bases between the two germline ends. CDR3 protein: CASSSPLGTNEKLFF. The DNA of the CDR3 is TGTGCCAGCAGTTCCCCTTTAGGGACTAATGAAAAACTGTTTTTT.

J is TRBJ2-5 and V is TRBV6-5; D remains ambiguous. The V gene lost 2 bases and the J gene lost 7 bases, with 14 bases spanning the gap. This CDR3 is 14 amino acids long. Germline lookup yields CDR1 MNHEY and CDR2 SVGAGI. The CDR3: CASSYGHHSPTQYF. DNA for the CDR3: TGTGCCAGCAGTTACGGGCACCATTCCCCGACCCAGTACTTC.

The chain uses TRBV7-3 and TRBJ2-5; D is possibly TRBD2 (6 bases). The germline V gene encodes CDR1 SGHTA and CDR2 FQGTGA. CDR3 size: 16 residues. Trimming left V 3 bases short and J 4 bases short, with 18 bases between. The CDR3 region is CASSFMVGAGRETQYF. The CDR3 bases are TGTGCCAGCAGCTTCATGGTGGGTGCGGGGAGAGAGACCCAGTACTTC.

Remarks on this clone: A junction end diverges from the germline sequence, so it may reflect a read error. The V and J genes are TRBV11-1 and TRBJ1-1; tentatively, D is TRBD1 (5 bases). This CDR3 has 13 residues. Germline V CDR1 and CDR2: SGHAT, FQDESV (reference sequence). DNA for the CDR3: TGTGCGAGCAGGGCGAGGTTTGGGACTGAAGCTTTCTTT. Encoded protein: CASRARFGTEAFF.

The rearrangement joins TRBV5-1 to TRBJ1-4, with 9 bases fitting TRBD1. Per germline, CDR1 SGHRS and CDR2 YFSETQ. V gave up 4 bases and J gave up 3 bases; unmatched junction bases: 7. The CDR3 spans 16 residues. CDR3 amino acids: CASSNGQGLSNEKLFF. Here the CDR3 DNA reads TGCGCCAGCAGCAACGGACAGGGGCTGTCTAATGAAAAACTGTTTTTT.

CDR3 in DNA: TGTGCCAGCAGATATCTCATCGGGGAGCTGTTTTTT. This sequence encodes CASRYLIGELFF. V and J are TRBV6-5 and TRBJ2-2; D not resolved. The V gene's germline CDR1 is MNHEY and CDR2 SVGAGI. V lost 6 bases and J 7 bases, leaving 9 bases between the germline ends. The CDR3 has 12 residues.

The chain has TRBV19 and TRBJ2-2, with TRBD2 identical over 8 bases. Unmatched junction bases numbered 5, after V lost 3 bases and J lost 5 bases. Germline CDR1 and CDR2: LNHDA and SQIVND (reference sequence). The CDR3 length is 15 residues. Written as DNA, the CDR3 is TGTGCCAGTAGTATTTTAGCGGGGAGTACCGGGGAGCTGTTTTTT. This translates into CASSILAGSTGELFF.

The gene calls are TRBV6-5 and TRBJ1-2, with 12 bases lining up with TRBD1. This CDR3 contains 15 residues. V shed 4 bases and J 6 bases; nucleotides not matched to a gene: 6. Germline CDR1 reads MNHEY; CDR2 reads SVGAGI. DNA for the CDR3: TGTGCCAGCAGTTCCCGGGACAGGGGGCTCGATGGCTACACCTTC. Translating gives CASSSRDRGLDGYTF.

In the case of this clone: A much larger clone differs by one base, so this may be a read error. Other DNA sequences in this sample translate to the same CDR3. CDR3 DNA sequence: TGTGCCAGCAGCACGACAGAGAACACTGAAGCTTTCTTT. This translates into CASSTTENTEAFF. The chain combines TRBV7-9 with TRBJ1-1; D is perhaps TRBD1 (5 bases). Trimming took off 5 bases at V and 1 base at J, with 8 bases between the two ends. The germline CDR1 and CDR2 sequences are SEHNR and FQNEAQ (reference sequence). The CDR3 covers 13 residues.

This clone has a single count. The chain recombines TRBV7-2 with TRBJ1-2; D remains unclear. Trimming stripped 3 bases from V and 8 bases from J, with 4 bases between. Germline CDR1 is SGHTA and CDR2 is FQGNSA. The CDR3 contains 10 residues. CDR3 in amino acids: CASSLVGYTF. CDR3 nucleotide sequence: TGTGCCAGCAGCTTGGTCGGCTACACCTTC.

CDR3 sequence: CASSLVPENSPLHF. The DNA for the CDR3 is TGTGCCAGCAGCTTGGTGCCTGAAAATTCACCCCTCCACTTT. The rearrangement joins TRBV7-2 to TRBJ1-6; unclear D gene. Trimming stripped 3 bases from V and 7 bases from J, with 10 bases between. This CDR3 contains 14 residues. CDR1 is SGHTA and CDR2 is FQGNSA in the germline V gene.

A few counts support this clone. The rearrangement uses TRBV11-2 and TRBJ2-7; no clear D. Trimming took off 0 bases at V and 4 bases at J, with 7 bases between the two ends. The V gene's germline CDR1 is SGHAT and CDR2 FQNNGV. The CDR3 extends over 13 amino acids. CDR3 in DNA: TGTGCCAGCAGCTTAGATTGGACGTACGAGCAGTACTTC. This gives the protein CASSLDWTYEQYF.

CDR3 amino acids: CARHVESNGNTIYF. CDR3 DNA sequence: TGTGCTCGACACGTTGAATCTAATGGAAACACCATATATTTT. The gene calls are TRBV19 and TRBJ1-3; D is unresolved. Germline-derived CDR1 and CDR2 are LNHDA and SQIVND (reference sequence). CDR3 length: 14 amino acids.